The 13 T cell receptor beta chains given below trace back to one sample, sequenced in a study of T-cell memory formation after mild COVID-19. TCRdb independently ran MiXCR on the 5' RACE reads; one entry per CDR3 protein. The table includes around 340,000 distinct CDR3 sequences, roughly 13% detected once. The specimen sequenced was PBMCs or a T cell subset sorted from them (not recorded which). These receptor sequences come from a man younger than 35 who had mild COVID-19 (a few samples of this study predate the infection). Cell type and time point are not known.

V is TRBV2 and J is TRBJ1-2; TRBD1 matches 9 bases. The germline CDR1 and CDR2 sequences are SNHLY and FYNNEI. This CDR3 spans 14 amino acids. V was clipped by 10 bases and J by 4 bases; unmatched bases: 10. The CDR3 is CANANPGQGYGYTF. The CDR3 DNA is TGTGCCAACGCTAATCCGGGACAGGGCTATGGCTACACCTTC.

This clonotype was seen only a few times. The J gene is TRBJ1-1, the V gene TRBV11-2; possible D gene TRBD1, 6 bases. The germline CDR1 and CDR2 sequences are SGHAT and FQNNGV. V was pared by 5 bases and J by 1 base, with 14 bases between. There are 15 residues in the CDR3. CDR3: CASSPPRTANTEAFF. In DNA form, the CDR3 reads TGTGCCAGCAGCCCCCCCCGGACAGCGAACACTGAAGCTTTCTTT.

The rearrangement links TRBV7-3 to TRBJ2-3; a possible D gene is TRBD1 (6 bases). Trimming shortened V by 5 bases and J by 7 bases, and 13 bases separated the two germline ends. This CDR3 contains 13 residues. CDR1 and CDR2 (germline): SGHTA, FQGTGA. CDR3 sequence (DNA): TGTGCCAGCAGCCCTCTGGGGGCGTATACGCAGTATTTT. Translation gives CASSPLGAYTQYF.

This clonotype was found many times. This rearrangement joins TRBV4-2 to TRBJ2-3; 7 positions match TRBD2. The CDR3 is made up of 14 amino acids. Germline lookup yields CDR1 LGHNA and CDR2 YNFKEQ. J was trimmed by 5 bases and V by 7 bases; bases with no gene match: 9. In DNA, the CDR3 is TGTGCCAGCACCACAATCGCGGGGGAAGATACGCAGTATTTT. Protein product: CASTTIAGEDTQYF.

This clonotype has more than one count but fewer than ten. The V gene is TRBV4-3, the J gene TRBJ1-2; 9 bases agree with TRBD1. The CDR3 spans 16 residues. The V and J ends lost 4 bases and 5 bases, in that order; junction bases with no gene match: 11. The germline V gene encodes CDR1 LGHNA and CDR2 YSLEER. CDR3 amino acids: CASSLGNRGHGYGYTF. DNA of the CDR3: TGCGCCAGCAGCCTAGGGAACAGGGGGCACGGATATGGCTACACCTTC.

The CDR3 coding sequence is TGTGCCAGCAGTTACGATGGACTAGCGGGGAGTCGGCGGTATGAGCAGTTCTTC. As protein: CASSYDGLAGSRRYEQFF. The rearrangement links TRBV6-2 or TRBV6-3 to TRBJ2-1; 12 nucleotides match TRBD2. The CDR3 has 18 amino acids. J gave up 8 bases and V 2 bases, and 13 bases lay outside the gene matches. Per germline, CDR1 MNHEY and CDR2 SVGEGT.

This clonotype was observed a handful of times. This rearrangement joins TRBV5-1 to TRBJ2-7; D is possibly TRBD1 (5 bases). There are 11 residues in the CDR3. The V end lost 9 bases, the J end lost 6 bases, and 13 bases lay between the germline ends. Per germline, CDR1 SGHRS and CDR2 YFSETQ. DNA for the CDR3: TGCGCCAACAGGACCTGGTCCGAGCAGTACGTC. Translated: CANRTWSEQYV.

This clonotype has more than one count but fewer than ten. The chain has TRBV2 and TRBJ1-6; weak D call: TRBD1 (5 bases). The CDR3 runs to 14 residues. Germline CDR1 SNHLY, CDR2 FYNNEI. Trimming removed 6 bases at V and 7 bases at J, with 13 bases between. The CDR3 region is CASSPGGWNSPLHF. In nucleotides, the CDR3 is TGTGCCAGCAGCCCGGGGGGTTGGAATTCACCCCTCCACTTT.

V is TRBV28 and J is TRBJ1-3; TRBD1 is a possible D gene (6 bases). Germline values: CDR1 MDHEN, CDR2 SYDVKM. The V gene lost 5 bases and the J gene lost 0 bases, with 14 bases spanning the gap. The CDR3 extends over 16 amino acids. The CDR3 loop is CASSPGGGNSGNTIYF. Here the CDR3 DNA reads TGTGCCAGCAGTCCCGGAGGGGGAAACTCTGGAAACACCATATATTTT.

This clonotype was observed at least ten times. CDR3 in amino acids: CASSLARGKVAYEQYF. The CDR3 DNA is TGTGCCAGCAGCTTAGCGCGAGGTAAAGTAGCCTACGAGCAGTACTTC. The chain employs TRBV7-9 and TRBJ2-7; no firm D call. This CDR3 region has 16 residues. V was trimmed by 0 bases and J by 2 bases, leaving 14 bases between them. Germline V gene lookup returns CDR1 SEHNR and CDR2 FQNEAQ (reference sequence).

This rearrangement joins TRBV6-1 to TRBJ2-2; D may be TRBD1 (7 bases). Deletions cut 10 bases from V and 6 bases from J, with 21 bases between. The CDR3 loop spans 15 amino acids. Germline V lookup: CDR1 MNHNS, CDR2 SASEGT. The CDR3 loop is CATGGGRGKSGELFF. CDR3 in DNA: TGTGCCACCGGAGGGGGCAGGGGTAAATCCGGGGAGCTGTTTTTT.

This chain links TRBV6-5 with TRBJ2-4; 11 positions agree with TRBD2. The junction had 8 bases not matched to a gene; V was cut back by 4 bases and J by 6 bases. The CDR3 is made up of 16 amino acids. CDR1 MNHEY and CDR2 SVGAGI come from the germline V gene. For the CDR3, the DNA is TGTGCCAGCAGTTCGGCTAGCGGGGGGCTCCTAAACATTCAGTACTTC. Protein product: CASSSASGGLLNIQYF.

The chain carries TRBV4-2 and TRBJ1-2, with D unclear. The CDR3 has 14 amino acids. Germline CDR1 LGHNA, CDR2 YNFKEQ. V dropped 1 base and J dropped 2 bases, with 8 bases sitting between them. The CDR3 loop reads CASSQGLGNYGYTF. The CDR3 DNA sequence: TGTGCCAGCAGCCAAGGGTTGGGGAACTATGGCTACACCTTC.